This T cell receptor beta chain was captured by sequencing in a study of blood T cells in healthy people across ages. Notes on the study in general: More naive CD4+ cells and higher diversity were found in long-lived than in aged donors.

There were at least 5.5 micrograms of total RNA extracted from every sample. This clonotype occurred a few times. Its antigen is not known. It was with a sample-barcoded 5' primer and a J-beta primer mix that a second PCR of about 7 to 12 cycles was run. TCRdb ran MiXCR on the 5' RACE reads and lists one entry per CDR3 protein. This table holds 600,000 to 1,000,000 distinct CDR3 sequences, 25% found once. Germline V gives CDR1 DFQATT, CDR2 SNEGSKA (reference sequence). This CDR3 comprises 16 residues. With V trimmed by 0 bases and J by 0 bases, 5 bases remained unmatched. These same data were also listed under a study on T cells of mothers and their children.

The sample comprised blood. The chain recombines TRBV20-1 with TRBJ2-3; TRBD2 aligns across 8 bases. This clonotype was sampled from a boy aged 5 to 17 in good health. The CDR3 nucleotides are TGCAGTGCTAGAGATCCCAGCGGGAGAAGCACAGATACGCAGTATTTT. Encoded protein: CSARDPSGRSTDTQYF.